Listed below are T cell receptor beta chains from one sample, sequenced in a study of T cells after yellow fever vaccination. TCRdb ran MiXCR on the 5' RACE reads and lists one entry per CDR3 protein. The table includes around 500,000 distinct CDR3 sequences, around a fifth detected once. The material sequenced was PBMCs, taken roughly 20 days after the first yellow fever vaccination. The source is a man younger than 35 who received the YFV17D yellow fever vaccine. CDR3s include the opening cysteine and the closing phenylalanine or tryptophan.

>TRBV12-3/TRBV12-4|TRBJ2-4
CASSLRGPENIQYF
>TRBV3-1|TRBJ1-1
CASTWGSRNTEAFF
>TRBV7-2|TRBJ2-1
CASRRDRGAYNEQFF
>TRBV4-1|TRBJ1-5
CASSPGQGIQPQHF
>TRBV4-1|TRBJ2-5
CASSQDPAGGQETQYF
>TRBV7-8|TRBJ2-1
CASSPVGTGNHNEQFF
>TRBV19|TRBJ2-1
CASSYRGPSTTLNEQFF
>TRBV11-2|TRBJ2-1
CASSLGGLQFF
>TRBV9|TRBJ2-1
CASSPDGGYNEQFF
>TRBV7-3|TRBJ2-2
CASSLSSSSTGELFF
>TRBV7-8|TRBJ2-1
CASSLGSYPAYNEQFF
>TRBV9|TRBJ1-1
CASSAGTNTEAFF
>TRBV6-1|TRBJ1-2
CASSEGYTNYGYTF
>TRBV5-1|TRBJ2-1
CASSPGTGGVNEQFF
>TRBV5-1|TRBJ2-3
CASSTGTGVTDTQYF
>TRBV7-2|TRBJ2-5
CATSRGAETQYF